The source of this T cell receptor beta chain is a study of cytomegalovirus exposure and HLA in healthy donors. As for the study in general: The Caucasian-associated ancestry cluster held more than 80% of 350 to 450 genotyped donors.

Both 60 Vbeta primers and 13 Jbeta primers went into the PCR. Generated by immunoSEQ multiplex PCR, the TCRdb table keeps only in-frame clones and is missing some. The sample lists tens of thousands of clones, roughly 70% occurring once. The CDR3 has 15 amino acids. CDR1 is SGHRS and CDR2 is YFSETQ in the germline V gene. After removal of 1 base from V and 6 bases from J, the junction contained 2 bases not matched to a gene. Study observations and caveats: Available immune exposure information was restricted to CMV serostatus only. TCR beta sequences reportedly predicted the HLA-A and HLA-B alleles of most subjects accurately.

Worth noting for this clone: Its target is unknown.

The chain links TRBV5-1 to TRBJ2-2; 11 bases are shared with TRBD1. The sequencing input was PBMCs. The receptor's source is a male donor in good health and CMV-seropositive. The CDR3 DNA sequence: TGCGCCAGCAGCTTGCCGGGACAGGGGGCCGGGGAGCTGTTTTTT. Translating it yields CASSLPGQGAGELFF.